Sequencing of this T cell receptor beta chain was carried out in a study of graft-versus-host responses after intestinal transplantation (dated by TCRdb to the early 2020s). About the investigation overall: The transplants that recipients got were multivisceral, liver-intestinal, or isolated intestinal. Every recipient was given anti-thymocyte globulin induction, followed by approximately three years of maintenance tacrolimus and steroids. After intestinal transplantation, graft-versus-host and host-versus-graft alloreactive T cell clones in the graft, circulation and bone marrow were tracked using bulk TCR-beta CDR3 sequencing. To identify alloreactive clones, pre-transplant mixed lymphocyte reaction products were sequenced and compared with unstimulated pre-transplant donor and recipient T cells. Of the 20 to 25 intestinal transplant recipients enrolled in the cohort, one of whom was a retransplant, a few patients without pretransplant specimens were excluded. Donor T cell macrochimerism was defined as a peak of at least 4% donor T cells among recipient peripheral blood mononuclear cells. Samples from a few later patients were sequenced in-house on an Illumina MiSeq with MiXCR processing rather than by the commercial service.

The method behind the library was the immunoSEQ multiplex PCR assay. For most patients, genomic DNA was isolated using the Qiagen DNeasy Blood and Tissue Kit and was shipped frozen to Adaptive Biotechnologies for TCR sequencing. Adaptive Biotechnologies carried out high-throughput TCR-beta CDR3 sequencing of genomic DNA for most patients. Regarding the original processing steps: Adaptive's ImmunoSEQ software was the source of the TCR sequencing data for over 15 patients, while a few other patients were processed with MiXCR and VDJtools. To correct CD4 versus CD8 sorting errors, sequences present in both subsets at a frequency ratio below 5:1 were removed. CDR3 nucleotide sequences shared between donor and recipient were removed because their origin could not be assigned. At least 2-fold expansion over unstimulated cells and a minimum CFSE-low frequency of 0.002% (template counts) or 0.001% (read counts) were required for clones to be classified as alloreactive. Clones detected in sequenced pre-transplant spleen, lymph node, or MLR CFSE-low populations of the donor or recipient were defined as mappable. Cumulative frequency of alloreactive clones was calculated as a percentage of all sequences weighted by copy number. TCRdb re-hosts the immuneACCESS table, in-frame sequences only. Its copies lack some clones; in the studies checked, an unresolved V gene accounts for under half of them, and the cause for the rest is not known. V, J and clone size are those of that table, while D and trimming were read from the DNA. For this sample there are 73,000 or so clones; almost 90% appear just once. The top ten constitute less than 5% of the sample.

What this sample's time point label stands for: cells obtained before transplantation from donor or recipient. CD3+CD4+ and CD3+CD8+ populations were FACS-sorted from unstimulated pre-transplant donor and recipient cells taken from spleen or lymph nodes. As concerns this clone: Its specific antigen is unknown. No per-base quality is available; no much larger clone lies one base away.

General findings and caveats noted by the study authors: GvH clones turned up in recipient bone marrow, with some appearing earlier in ileal mucosa or blood, a pattern consistent with an intestinal mucosal origin. Peak levels of circulating GvH clones were associated with declines in HvG clones early after transplant. The conclusions were limited by the relatively low number and heterogeneity of the intestinal transplant patients. In patients with donor T cell macrochimerism, the allografts had high GvH to HvG T cell clonal ratios.

Via the germline V gene, CDR1 is MDHEN and CDR2 SYDVKM. V and J are truncated by 5 bases and 0 bases respectively, leaving an intervening sequence of 13 bases. The CDR3 measures 15 amino acids from cysteine to phenylalanine. Solely the CDR3 DNA is kept, with 45 bases framed from the first base. The rearrangement combines TRBV28 with TRBJ1-1; the D gene is perhaps TRBD1, from 5 matching bases. The sequence derives from a human donor who was the organ donor for an intestinal transplant. Sample: unstimulated CD8+ T cells sorted from spleen or lymph node cells, taken before transplant. This receptor carries the CDR3 CASSPTGSMNTEAFF. The DNA sequence is TGTGCCAGCAGTCCTACAGGATCCATGAACACTGAAGCTTTCTTT.